The 11 T cell receptor beta chains presented below share a single source sample, sequenced in a study of blood T cells in healthy people across ages (dated by TCRdb to the mid-2010s). The library came from 5' RACE. The instrument was an Illumina HiSeq 2500. The second PCR ran for roughly 7 to 12 cycles and used a J-beta primer mix along with a sample-barcoded 5' primer. The public sequencing data were trimmed at Q25 with fastp and processed into clonotypes with MiXCR by TCRdb, which kept only in-frame beta chains. Rows matching on CDR3 protein sequence are summarized as one entry with the most common DNA and genes. This sample is represented by 600,000 to 850,000 distinct CDR3 sequences; roughly 25% of them were singletons. Around 9.2% of the sample rests with the top ten. Another study also made use of these data, one on T cells of mothers and their children.

Sequencing was done on a sample of blood. All receptors derive from a boy between 10 and 17 years old in good health.

The chain combines TRBV9 with TRBJ2-5, with D maybe TRBD2 (5 bases). Trimming removed 0 bases from V and 5 bases from J, with 14 bases in between. The CDR3 consists of 15 residues. CDR1 and CDR2 from the germline V gene are SGDLS and YYNGEE. The CDR3 DNA sequence: TGTGCCAGCAGCGTAGGATTTCGGCTAGCTGAGACCCAGTACTTC. Protein sequence: CASSVGFRLAETQYF.

The chain employs TRBV29-1 and TRBJ2-2; 9 bases fit TRBD1. The germline gives CDR1 SQVTM, CDR2 ANQGSEA. The J segment lost 7 bases and the V segment lost 3 bases, leaving 3 bases of the junction unmatched. This CDR3 is built from 13 residues. The CDR3 bases are TGCAGCGTTGAGCGGACAGGGGACGGGGAGCTGTTTTTT. It yields the protein CSVERTGDGELFF.

V and J are TRBV9 and TRBJ2-7, with a tentative D call TRBD2 (6 bases). This CDR3 comprises 15 residues. Germline CDR1 and CDR2: SGDLS and YYNGEE. The ends were cut back, 3 bases at V and 6 bases at J, with 19 bases in the middle. The CDR3 region is CASSEGSGTPPEQYF. The CDR3 DNA reads TGTGCCAGCAGCGAGGGATCAGGGACTCCACCCGAGCAGTACTTC.

The rearrangement uses TRBV4-1 and TRBJ1-6, with a tentative D call TRBD1 (6 bases). CDR3 length: 17 amino acids. Per the germline V gene, CDR1 is MGHRA and CDR2 is YSYEKL. Trimming took off 1 base at V and 7 bases at J, with 17 bases between the two ends. This chain's CDR3 is CASSQAKVRDTNSPLHF. The DNA for the CDR3 is TGCGCCAGCAGCCAAGCTAAAGTCCGGGACACAAATTCACCCCTCCACTTT.

The chain couples TRBV6-1 to TRBJ2-3, with TRBD1 matching 10 bases. The trim removed 4 bases at V and 4 bases at J, leaving 2 bases unmatched. The CDR3 totals 14 residues. Germline loops: CDR1 MNHNS, CDR2 SASEGT. The CDR3 sequence is CASSVDRGSDTQYF. DNA of the CDR3: TGTGCCAGCAGTGTGGACAGGGGGTCAGATACGCAGTATTTT.

The rearrangement joins TRBV6-2 or TRBV6-3 to TRBJ1-3; TRBD1 aligns across 8 bases. The CDR3 covers 17 residues. Germline CDR1 MNHEY, CDR2 SVGEGT. Germline trimming cut 0 bases from V and 0 bases from J; bases unmatched to any gene: 4. CDR3 protein: CASSYSGQANSGNTIYF. CDR3 coding DNA: TGTGCCAGCAGTTACTCGGGACAGGCGAACTCTGGAAACACCATATATTTT.

J is TRBJ2-7 and V is TRBV29-1; D is possibly TRBD1 (6 bases). With 7 bases removed from V and 5 bases from J, the gap between germline ends came to 15 bases. Germline CDR1 is SQVTM and CDR2 is ANQGSEA. The CDR3 contains 12 residues. CDR3 sequence: CSAWGRGHEQYF. CDR3 sequence (DNA): TGCAGCGCGTGGGGCAGGGGACACGAGCAGTACTTC.

There are a few counts of this clonotype. This chain uses TRBV7-2 with TRBJ2-1; 10 positions match TRBD2. Germline CDR1 SGHTA, CDR2 FQGNSA. The CDR3 runs to 20 residues. The V gene end was trimmed by 5 bases and the J gene end by 3 bases; junction bases not matched to a gene: 19. DNA for the CDR3: TGTGCCAGCAGCCCAAAGGACAGGGAACTAGCGGGACGAAACTACAATGAGCAGTTCTTC. Translating it yields CASSPKDRELAGRNYNEQFF. Looking up the rest from reference TRBV7-2 and TRBJ2-1 gives the full variable domain: GAGVSQSPSNKVTEKGKDVELRCDPISGHTALYWYRQSLGQGLEFLIYFQGNSAPDKSGLPSDRFSAERTGGSVSTLTIQRTQQEDSAVYLCASSPKDRELAGRNYNEQFFGPGTRLTVL.

The table lists this clonotype with a few counts. The V and J genes are TRBV9 and TRBJ2-5, with 7 bases aligning to TRBD2. The assigned J gene may be wrong: the sequence end matches TRBJ2-1 better. Germline lookup yields CDR1 SGDLS and CDR2 YYNGEE. The CDR3 extends over 13 amino acids. The DNA for the CDR3 is TGTGCCAGCACTCGGGAGGCGGGAAATGAGCAGTTCTTC. It yields the protein CASTREAGNEQFF.

This clonotype was observed a few times. The gene calls are TRBV9 and TRBJ1-2, with D unresolved. V was trimmed by 3 bases and J by 3 bases, leaving 3 bases between them. Germline assignment: CDR1 SGDLS and CDR2 YYNGEE. The CDR3 is 11 amino acids. This chain's CDR3 is CASSGHYGYTF. The CDR3 DNA reads TGTGCCAGCAGCGGCCACTATGGCTACACCTTC.

Concerning this clonotype itself: A read error may produce the germline difference seen at one junction end. The rearrangement uses TRBV9 and TRBJ1-1, with TRBD1 identical over 7 bases. In germline, CDR1 is SGDLS, CDR2 YYNGEE. The CDR3 extends over 13 amino acids. In DNA form, the CDR3 reads TGTGCCCGCAGCGGCACCGGGACAGCTGAAGCTTTCTTT. Encoded protein: CARSGTGTAEAFF.